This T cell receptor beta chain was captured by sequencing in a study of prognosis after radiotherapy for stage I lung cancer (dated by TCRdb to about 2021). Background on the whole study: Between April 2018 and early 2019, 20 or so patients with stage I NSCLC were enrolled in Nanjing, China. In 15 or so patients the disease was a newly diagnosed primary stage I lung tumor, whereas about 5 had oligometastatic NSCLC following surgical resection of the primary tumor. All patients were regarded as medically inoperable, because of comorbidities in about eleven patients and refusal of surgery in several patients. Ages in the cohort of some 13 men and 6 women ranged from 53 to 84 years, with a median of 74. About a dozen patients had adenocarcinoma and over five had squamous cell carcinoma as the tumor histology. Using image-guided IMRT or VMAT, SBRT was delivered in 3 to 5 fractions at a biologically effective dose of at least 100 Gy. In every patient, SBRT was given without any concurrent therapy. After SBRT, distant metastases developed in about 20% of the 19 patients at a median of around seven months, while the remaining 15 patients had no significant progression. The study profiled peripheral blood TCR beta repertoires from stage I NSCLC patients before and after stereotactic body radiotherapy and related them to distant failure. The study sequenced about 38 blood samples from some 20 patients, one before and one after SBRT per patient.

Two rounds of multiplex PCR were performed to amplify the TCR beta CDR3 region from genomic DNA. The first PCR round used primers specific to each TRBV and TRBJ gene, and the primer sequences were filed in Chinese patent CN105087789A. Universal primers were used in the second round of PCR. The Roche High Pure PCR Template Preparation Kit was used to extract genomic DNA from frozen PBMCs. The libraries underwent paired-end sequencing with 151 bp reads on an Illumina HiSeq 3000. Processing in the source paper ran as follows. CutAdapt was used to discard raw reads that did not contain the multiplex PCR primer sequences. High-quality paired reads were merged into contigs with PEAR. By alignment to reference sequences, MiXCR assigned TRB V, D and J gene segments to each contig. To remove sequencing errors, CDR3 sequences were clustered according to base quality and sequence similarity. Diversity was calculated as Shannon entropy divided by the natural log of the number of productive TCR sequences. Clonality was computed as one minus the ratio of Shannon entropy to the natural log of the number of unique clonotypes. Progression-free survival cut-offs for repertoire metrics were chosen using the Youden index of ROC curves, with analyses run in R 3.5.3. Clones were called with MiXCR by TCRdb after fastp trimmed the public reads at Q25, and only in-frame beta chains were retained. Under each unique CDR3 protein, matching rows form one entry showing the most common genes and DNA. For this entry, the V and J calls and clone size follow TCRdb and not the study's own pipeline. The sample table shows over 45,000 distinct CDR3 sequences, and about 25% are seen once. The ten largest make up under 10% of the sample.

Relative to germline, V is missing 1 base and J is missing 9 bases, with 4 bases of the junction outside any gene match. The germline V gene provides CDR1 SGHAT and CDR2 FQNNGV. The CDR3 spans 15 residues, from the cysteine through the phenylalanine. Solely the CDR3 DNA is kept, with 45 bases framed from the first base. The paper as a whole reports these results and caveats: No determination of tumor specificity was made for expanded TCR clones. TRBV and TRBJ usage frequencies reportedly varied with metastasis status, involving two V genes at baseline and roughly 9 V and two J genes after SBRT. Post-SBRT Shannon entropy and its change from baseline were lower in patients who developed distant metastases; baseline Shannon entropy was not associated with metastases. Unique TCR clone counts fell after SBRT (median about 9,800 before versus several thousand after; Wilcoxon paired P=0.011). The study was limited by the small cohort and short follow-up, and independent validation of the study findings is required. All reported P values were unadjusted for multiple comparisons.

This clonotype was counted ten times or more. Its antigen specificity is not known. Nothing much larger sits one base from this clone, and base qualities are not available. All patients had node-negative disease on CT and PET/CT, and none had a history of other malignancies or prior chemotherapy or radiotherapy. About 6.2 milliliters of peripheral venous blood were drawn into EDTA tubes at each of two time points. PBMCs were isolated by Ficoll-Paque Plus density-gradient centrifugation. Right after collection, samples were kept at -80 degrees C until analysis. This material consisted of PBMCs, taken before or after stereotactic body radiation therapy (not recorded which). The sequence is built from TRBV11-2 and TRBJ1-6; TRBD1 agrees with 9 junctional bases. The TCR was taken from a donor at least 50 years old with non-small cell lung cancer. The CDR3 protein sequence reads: CASSLAGQGSSPLHF. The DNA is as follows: TGTGCCAGCAGCTTAGCGGGACAGGGATCTTCACCCCTCCACTTT. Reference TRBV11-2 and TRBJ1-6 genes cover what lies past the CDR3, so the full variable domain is EAGVAQSPRYKIIEKRQSVAFWCNPISGHATLYWYQQILGQGPKLLIQFQNNGVVDDSQLPKDRFSAERLKGVDSTLKIQPAKLEDSAVYLCASSLAGQGSSPLHFGNGTRLTVT.